The present T cell receptor beta chain was sequenced within a study of cytomegalovirus exposure and HLA in healthy donors. Study-wide points: The investigators catalogued some 150 TCR beta chains as cytomegalovirus-associated. Researchers reported in a later analysis that a missense DCLRE1C variant was tied to TCR beta V- and J-gene trimming.

The PCR contained 60 Vbeta and 13 Jbeta primers. This table comes from immunoSEQ multiplex PCR, and its TCRdb copy is limited to in-frame clones, with some not included. This sample's clone table lists 80,000 to 100,000 clones. CDR3 length equals 17 residues. The germline V gene has CDR1 MDHEN and CDR2 SYDVKM. V lost 4 bases and J lost 1; bases outside the gene matches: 11. As for this clone: Its antigen is unknown.

This sequence joins TRBV28 and TRBJ2-7; 9 bases agree with TRBD2. This TCR was sampled from a woman aged 25 to 45 in good health and CMV-seronegative. The sequenced material came from PBMCs. CDR3 coding DNA: TGTGCCAGCAGTTCTCCCCGTGAGGCGGGGGGGTCCTACGAGCAGTACTTC. Its protein is CASSSPREAGGSYEQYF. Full variable domain (rest looked up from reference TRBV28 and TRBJ2-7): DVKVTQSSRYLVKRTGEKVFLECVQDMDHENMFWYRQDPGLGLRLIYFSYDVKMKEKGDIPEGYSVSREKKERFSLILESASTNQTSMYLCASSSPREAGGSYEQYFGPGTRLTVT.